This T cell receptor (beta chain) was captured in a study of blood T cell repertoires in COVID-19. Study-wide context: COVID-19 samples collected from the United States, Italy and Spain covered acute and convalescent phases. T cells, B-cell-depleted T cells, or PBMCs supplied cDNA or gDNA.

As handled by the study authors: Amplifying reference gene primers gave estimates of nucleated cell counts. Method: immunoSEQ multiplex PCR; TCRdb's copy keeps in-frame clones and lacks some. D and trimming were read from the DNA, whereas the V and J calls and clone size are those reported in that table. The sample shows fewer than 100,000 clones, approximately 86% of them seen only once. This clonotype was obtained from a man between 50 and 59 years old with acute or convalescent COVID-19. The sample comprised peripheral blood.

CDR3 in amino acids: CASSSSPGAGNTIYF. In DNA, the CDR3 is TGTGCCAGCAGTTCTTCCCCGGGAGCCGGAAACACCATATATTTT. The chain uses TRBV6-2 or TRBV6-3 and TRBJ1-3; D unresolved. This CDR3 has 15 residues. V lost 4 bases to trimming and J lost 4 bases, with 14 bases between them. CDR1 and CDR2 from the germline V gene are MNHEY and SVGEGT.